This TCR beta chain was obtained from a study of blood T cell repertoires in COVID-19. In the original processing: Researchers report that nucleated cell counts were estimated from reference gene primer amplification. The table came from immunoSEQ multiplex PCR; TCRdb's copy has only in-frame clones and leaves some out. The D gene and trimming were derived from the DNA, and the V and J assignments and clone size from that table. The sample lists approximately 230,000 clones; roughly 80% were seen once. Germline lookup yields CDR1 LGHNA and CDR2 YNFKEQ. The CDR3 extends over 16 amino acids. Losses at the gene ends were 3 bases for V and 4 bases for J; bases not matched to a gene: 6. This clone was seen just once.

This clonotype originated in an elderly man with acute or convalescent COVID-19. Specimen: peripheral blood. The J gene is TRBJ2-1, the V gene TRBV4-2, with 10 nucleotides matching TRBD2. CDR3 in DNA: TGTGCCAGCAGCCACGATACTAGCGGGAATTACAATGAGCAGTTCTTC. This codes for CASSHDTSGNYNEQFF.